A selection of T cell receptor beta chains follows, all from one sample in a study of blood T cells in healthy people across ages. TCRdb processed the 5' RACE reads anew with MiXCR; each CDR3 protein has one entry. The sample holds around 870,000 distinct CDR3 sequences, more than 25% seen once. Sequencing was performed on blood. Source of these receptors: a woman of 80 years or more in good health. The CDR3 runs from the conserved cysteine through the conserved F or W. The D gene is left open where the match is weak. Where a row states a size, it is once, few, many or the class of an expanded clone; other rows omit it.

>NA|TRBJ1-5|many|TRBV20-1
TGCAGTGCTATACGGGGTTATAGCAATCAGCCCCAGCATTTT
CSAIRGYSNQPQHF
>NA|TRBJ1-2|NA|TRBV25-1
TGTGCCAGCAAATCTGACTGGACGAACTATGGCTACACCTTC
CASKSDWTNYGYTF
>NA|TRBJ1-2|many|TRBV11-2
TGTGCCAGCAGCTATATCAGGGGATCGGCTAACTATGGCTACACCTTC
CASSYIRGSANYGYTF
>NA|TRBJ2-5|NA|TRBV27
TGTGCCAGCAGTACTCGAGGGGGAGGAGGCGAGACCCAGTACTTC
CASSTRGGGGETQYF
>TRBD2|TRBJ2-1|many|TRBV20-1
TGCAGTGCTAGCCTTGGTAGCGGGGGATACAATGAGCAGTTCTTC
CSASLGSGGYNEQFF
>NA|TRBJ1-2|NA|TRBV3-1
TGTGCCAGCAACCAAGGGCCGCCGTATGGCTACACCTTC
CASNQGPPYGYTF
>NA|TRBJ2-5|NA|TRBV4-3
TGCGCCAGCAGCCAAGATCAGGTTGGGCTCGGGCAGTACTTC
CASSQDQVGLGQYF
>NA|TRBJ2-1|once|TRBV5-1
TGCGCCAGCAGCTTGACAGGGCTCCTCAACAATGAGCAGTTCTTC
CASSLTGLLNNEQFF
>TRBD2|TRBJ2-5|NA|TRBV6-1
TGTGCCGGCAGAGACCCTACTAGCGGGGGGGTGTTCGGAGAGACCCAGTACTTC
CAGRDPTSGGVFGETQYF
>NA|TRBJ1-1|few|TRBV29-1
TGCAGCGTTGTTCGGGGGGCTAGGAACACTGAAGCTTTCTTT
CSVVRGARNTEAFF
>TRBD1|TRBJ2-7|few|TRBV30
TGTGCCTGGAGTTCAGGACAGGGATGGCTCGAGCAGTACTTC
CAWSSGQGWLEQYF
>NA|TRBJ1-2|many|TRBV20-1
TGCAGTGCTAGAGATGGCTCAACAGCAGTTTATGGCTACACCTTC
CSARDGSTAVYGYTF
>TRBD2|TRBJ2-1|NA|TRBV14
TGTGCCAGCAGACGGCGGGGGGGGAGCTCCAATGAGCAGTTCTTC
CASRRRGGSSNEQFF
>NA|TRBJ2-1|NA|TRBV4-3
TGCGCCAGCAGCCAAGACGTCTCAGGGGATACGTCCTACAATGAGCAGTTCTTC
CASSQDVSGDTSYNEQFF
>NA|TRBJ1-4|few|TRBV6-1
TGTGCCAGCAGTGAGGGCCCCCGAGGTGAAAAACTGTTTTTT
CASSEGPRGEKLFF